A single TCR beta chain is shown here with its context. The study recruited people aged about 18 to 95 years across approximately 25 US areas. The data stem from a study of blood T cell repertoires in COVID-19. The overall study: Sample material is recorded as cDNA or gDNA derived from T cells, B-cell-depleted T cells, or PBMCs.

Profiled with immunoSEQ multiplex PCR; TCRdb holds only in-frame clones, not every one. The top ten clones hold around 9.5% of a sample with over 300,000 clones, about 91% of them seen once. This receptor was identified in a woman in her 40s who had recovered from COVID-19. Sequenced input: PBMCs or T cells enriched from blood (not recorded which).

CDR3 in amino acids: CASTTSGASNQPQHF. In DNA form, the CDR3 reads TGTGCCAGCACCACGTCTGGGGCTAGCAATCAGCCCCAGCATTTT. The chain recombines TRBV7-9 with TRBJ1-5, with TRBD1 as a possible D gene (5 bases). The V and J ends lost 7 bases and 0 bases respectively, with 13 bases between them. Per the germline V gene, CDR1 is SEHNR and CDR2 is FQNEAQ (reference sequence). The CDR3 loop spans 15 amino acids.